One sample yielded the 27 T cell receptor beta chains listed below, sequenced in a study of cytomegalovirus exposure and HLA in healthy donors. PCR primers comprised 60 Vbeta and 13 Jbeta primers. Repertoires were generated with immunoSEQ multiplex PCR, while TCRdb's copy carries only in-frame clones and drops some. This repertoire shows around 110,000 clones, around 75% found once; its top ten account for around 2.5%. The sequenced material came from PBMCs. Receptor source: a man aged 40-55 years in good health and CMV-seronegative.

This chain uses TRBV2 with TRBJ1-5; TRBD1 agrees at 9 bases. The CDR3 length is 14 residues. The trim removed 7 bases at V and 4 bases at J, leaving 5 bases unmatched. CDR1 SNHLY and CDR2 FYNNEI come from the germline V gene. The CDR3, as DNA: TGTGCCAGCACGGTTGGACAGGGGAATCAGCCCCAGCATTTT. Translating it yields CASTVGQGNQPQHF.

J is TRBJ2-3 and V is TRBV5-1, with 12 bases lining up with TRBD2. This CDR3 comprises 15 residues. Germline CDR1 reads SGHRS; CDR2 reads YFSETQ. The V segment lost 4 bases and the J segment 7 bases; nucleotides outside the gene matches: 7. The CDR3 reads CASSASGGGLNTQYF. The CDR3, as DNA: TGCGCCAGCAGCGCTAGCGGGGGGGGTTTAAATACGCAGTATTTT. Drawing the rest from reference TRBV5-1 and TRBJ2-3, the complete variable domain is KAGVTQTPRYLIKTRGQQVTLSCSPISGHRSVSWYQQTPGQGLQFLFEYFSETQRNKGNFPGRFSGRQFSNSRSEMNVSTLELGDSALYLCASSASGGGLNTQYFGPGTRLTVL.

The chain uses TRBV11-1 and TRBJ1-1; D gene unclear. Trimming cost V 5 bases and J 2 bases, with 6 bases left between them. The CDR3 extends over 12 amino acids. The V gene's germline CDR1 is SGHAT and CDR2 FQDESV (reference sequence). CDR3 residues: CASSPRNTEAFF. In DNA, the CDR3 is TGTGCCAGCAGCCCGCGTAACACTGAAGCTTTCTTT. The full variable domain, completed using reference TRBV11-1 and TRBJ1-1, is EAEVAQSPRYKITEKSQAVAFWCDPISGHATLYWYRQILGQGPELLVQFQDESVVDDSQLPKDRFSAERLKGVDSTLKIQPAELGDSAMYLCASSPRNTEAFFGQGTRLTVV.

This clone was seen only a few times. The rearrangement joins TRBV6-4 to TRBJ1-2; D remains unclear. V was pared by 0 bases and J by 0 bases, with 17 bases between. The CDR3 is 18 amino acids. Germline assignment: CDR1 MRHNA and CDR2 SNTAGT. As DNA, the CDR3 is TGTGCCAGCAGTGACTCGTTCTCACCTGAGAGAGCTAACTATGGCTACACCTTC. Translation gives CASSDSFSPERANYGYTF.

The V gene is TRBV6-1, the J gene TRBJ1-1, with D maybe TRBD1 (5 bases). V shed 5 bases and J shed 0 bases, with 13 bases lying between them. This CDR3 is 15 amino acids long. Germline V lookup: CDR1 MNHNS, CDR2 SASEGT. The CDR3 here is CASSPFDSVNTEAFF. The CDR3 DNA sequence: TGTGCCAGCAGTCCCTTCGACAGCGTGAACACTGAAGCTTTCTTT.

J is TRBJ2-7 and V is TRBV19; 8 bases fit TRBD1. Germline CDR1 LNHDA, CDR2 SQIVND (reference sequence). The CDR3 consists of 14 residues. V shed 5 bases, J shed 3 bases, and the junction held 6 bases outside the gene matches. The CDR3 region is CASSARTGHYEQYF. CDR3 DNA: TGTGCCAGTAGTGCACGGACAGGGCACTACGAGCAGTACTTC. Together with reference TRBV19 and TRBJ2-7, the CDR3 gives the full variable domain: DGGITQSPKYLFRKEGQNVTLSCEQNLNHDAMYWYRQDPGQGLRLIYYSQIVNDFQKGDIAEGYSVSREKKESFPLTVTSAQKNPTAFYLCASSARTGHYEQYFGPGTRLTVT.

The chain links TRBV19 to TRBJ2-1; 8 bases fit TRBD1. The CDR3 has 17 amino acids. V was pared by 4 bases and J by 3 bases, with 11 bases of the junction left unmatched. Germline lookup yields CDR1 LNHDA and CDR2 SQIVND (reference sequence). The CDR3: CASSTTGGYHNYNEQFF. For the CDR3, the DNA is TGTGCCAGTAGTACAACAGGGGGATATCACAACTACAATGAGCAGTTCTTC. Drawing the rest from reference TRBV19 and TRBJ2-1, the complete variable domain is DGGITQSPKYLFRKEGQNVTLSCEQNLNHDAMYWYRQDPGQGLRLIYYSQIVNDFQKGDIAEGYSVSREKKESFPLTVTSAQKNPTAFYLCASSTTGGYHNYNEQFFGPGTRLTVL.

This rearrangement joins TRBV5-4 to TRBJ1-6; TRBD1 matches 7 bases. The junction had 5 bases not matched to a gene; V was cut back by 4 bases and J by 7 bases. The CDR3 is made up of 14 amino acids. CDR1 and CDR2 from the germline V gene are SGHNT and YYREEE (reference sequence). This chain's CDR3 is CASSQDRYNSPLHF. The CDR3 region has the DNA TGTGCCAGCAGCCAGGACAGGTACAATTCACCCCTCCACTTT.

The V call is TRBV23-1, the J call TRBJ2-1, with 7 bases identical to TRBD1. TRBV23-1 is treated as an ORF (open reading frame) with a function not yet certain. V lost 11 bases, J lost 7 bases, and 14 bases stayed unmatched. The CDR3 sequence is 14 residues long. In nucleotides, the CDR3 is TGCGCCCCCCTAGGACGAGACAGGGTGAATGAGCAGTTCTTC. Translated: CAPLGRDRVNEQFF.

This clone was seen more than once but under ten times. CDR3 region: CASTPGQSSYEQYF. In DNA form, the CDR3 reads TGTGCCAGCACCCCTGGACAGAGCTCCTACGAGCAGTACTTC. The chain has TRBV9 and TRBJ2-7; possibly TRBD1 for D (6 bases). The germline gives CDR1 SGDLS, CDR2 YYNGEE. The CDR3 extends over 14 amino acids. V was shortened by 6 bases and J by 0 bases, with 13 bases between the two germline ends.

This clone was recorded once. The V call is TRBV7-2, the J call TRBJ2-7; D is perhaps TRBD2 (7 bases). In germline, CDR1 is SGHTA, CDR2 FQGNSA. Trimming took 2 bases from V and 2 from J, leaving 16 bases between them. This CDR3 has 16 residues. The DNA for the CDR3 is TGTGCCAGCAGCTTATCCCTGCGGGGGCGACCCTACGAGCAGTACTTC. It translates to CASSLSLRGRPYEQYF.

In DNA form, the CDR3 reads TGTGCCAGTAGTAAGGGGACAGGGTCAATCTCGGCCATCGGGGAGCTGTTTTTT. This gives the protein CASSKGTGSISAIGELFF. The chain uses TRBV19 and TRBJ2-2; TRBD1 matches 9 bases. The CDR3 spans 18 residues. Trimming took 4 bases from V and 7 from J; bases not matched to a gene: 16. Germline-derived CDR1 and CDR2 are LNHDA and SQIVND (reference sequence).

This chain connects TRBV2 to TRBJ2-7, with 7 bases lining up with TRBD1. J lost 3 bases, V lost 5 bases, and 7 bases had no gene match. The CDR3 is 14 residues long. CDR1 and CDR2 from the germline V gene are SNHLY and FYNNEI. The CDR3 DNA follows: TGTGCCAGCAGTATCACCCGGGACAGCTACGAGCAGTACTTC. Protein sequence: CASSITRDSYEQYF.

There are a few counts of this clone. Its ends do not fully match the called genes, so a read error is possible. This chain joins TRBV7-9 and TRBJ1-2; D uncertain. Germline V CDR1 and CDR2: SEHNR, FQNEAQ (reference sequence). The CDR3 consists of 16 residues. The CDR3 sequence is CSSSLGGGGEGYGYTF. CDR3 nucleotides: TGTTCCAGCAGCTTAGGAGGCGGAGGAGAAGGCTATGGCTACACCTTC.

The chain is built from TRBV19 and TRBJ1-4, with TRBD1 identical over 7 bases. The CDR3 is 15 residues long. Germline trimming cut 5 bases from V and 5 bases from J; bases unmatched to any gene: 8. The germline V gene encodes CDR1 LNHDA and CDR2 SQIVND (reference sequence). CDR3 amino acids: CASSPSGTENEKLFF. In DNA form, the CDR3 reads TGTGCCAGTAGTCCCTCCGGGACAGAAAATGAAAAACTGTTTTTT.

This sequence joins TRBV9 and TRBJ1-2, with 9 bases that match TRBD1. The CDR3 sequence is 18 residues long. J gave up 4 bases and V 2 bases, and 15 bases lay outside the gene matches. Germline CDR1 and CDR2: SGDLS and YYNGEE. The CDR3 DNA is TGTGCCAGCAGCGTCGCTACCGGGACAGGGAGAGGGGGCTATGGCTACACCTTC. Residues: CASSVATGTGRGGYGYTF.

The chain employs TRBV5-1 and TRBJ1-1; D remains ambiguous. Germline-derived CDR1 and CDR2 are SGHRS and YFSETQ. This CDR3 region has 13 residues. Trimming stripped 5 bases from V and 3 bases from J, with 11 bases between. The CDR3 DNA reads as TGCGCCAGCAGTCGTTCCCCTGACACTGAAGCTTTCTTT. It codes for CASSRSPDTEAFF.

The chain is built from TRBV5-1 and TRBJ2-1; TRBD2 is a possible D gene (6 bases). The CDR3 runs 15 residues. CDR1 SGHRS and CDR2 YFSETQ come from the germline V gene. V dropped 0 bases and J dropped 1 base, with 8 bases sitting between them. CDR3 DNA: TGCGCCAGCAGCTTGGGGACTACGTCCTACAATGAGCAGTTCTTC. It codes for CASSLGTTSYNEQFF.

In this sample, this clone turned up once. The chain carries TRBV9 and TRBJ2-7; possibly TRBD2 for D (5 bases). The CDR3 runs 16 residues. Trimming took off 2 bases at V and 2 bases at J, with 17 bases between the two ends. The germline V gene encodes CDR1 SGDLS and CDR2 YYNGEE. For the CDR3, the DNA is TGTGCCAGCAGCGTTGAACCGGGTCCCGGGGCCTACGAGCAGTACTTC. Translated, it gives CASSVEPGPGAYEQYF.

The CDR3 DNA is TGTGCCAGCAGCACACCGACTAGCGGGGGAAGCACAGATACGCAGTATTTT. It translates to CASSTPTSGGSTDTQYF. The V call is TRBV5-4, the J call TRBJ2-3, with 12 positions matching TRBD2. The V segment lost 4 bases and the J segment 0 bases; nucleotides outside the gene matches: 6. This CDR3 is 17 amino acids long. The V gene's germline CDR1 is SGHNT and CDR2 YYREEE (reference sequence).

The CDR3 bases are TGTGCCATCAGTGAGTACAGGAGAGGCACAGATACGCAGTATTTT. Its translation: CAISEYRRGTDTQYF. This chain connects TRBV10-3 to TRBJ2-3; D perhaps matches TRBD1 (5 bases). CDR1 and CDR2 (germline): ENHRY, SYGVKD. The CDR3 has 15 residues. V was trimmed by 1 base and J by 1 base, leaving 9 bases between them.

The chain is built from TRBV5-1 and TRBJ1-6; TRBD1 matches 7 bases. The CDR3 contains 15 residues. Germline loops: CDR1 SGHRS, CDR2 YFSETQ. V gave up 0 bases and J gave up 7 bases; unmatched junction bases: 4. CDR3 sequence reads: CASSLGTGSNSPLHF. CDR3 DNA: TGCGCCAGCAGCTTGGGGACAGGTTCGAATTCACCCCTCCACTTT.

This chain uses TRBV19 with TRBJ2-4, with D possibly matching TRBD2 (7 bases). V shed 3 bases and J shed 1 base, with 10 bases lying between them. Germline loops: CDR1 LNHDA, CDR2 SQIVND (reference sequence). The CDR3 is made up of 15 amino acids. The CDR3 DNA is TGTGCCAGTAGTATCGGGGGGCGGGCCAAAAACATTCAGTACTTC. Translation: CASSIGGRAKNIQYF.

The chain recombines TRBV5-1 with TRBJ2-1; 7 nucleotides align to TRBD2. Germline V CDR1 and CDR2: SGHRS, YFSETQ. The CDR3 has 15 residues. V shed 0 bases and J 6 bases; nucleotides not matched to a gene: 6. The DNA of the CDR3 is TGCGCCAGCAGCTTGGGCGGGGGAGGGGTCAATGAGCAGTTCTTC. It specifies CASSLGGGGVNEQFF.

This clone was seen once. The J gene is TRBJ1-5, the V gene TRBV19; 7 nucleotides match TRBD1. The CDR3 runs to 14 residues. With V trimmed by 4 bases and J by 4 bases, 4 bases remained unmatched. Germline V lookup: CDR1 LNHDA, CDR2 SQIVND (reference sequence). The CDR3 DNA reads as TGTGCCAGTAGTACGACAGGGTTTAATCAGCCCCAGCATTTT. The encoded protein is CASSTTGFNQPQHF.

The genes are TRBV10-2 and TRBJ2-2, with a possible D match to TRBD1 (6 bases). The length of the CDR3 is 15 residues. From germline, CDR1 is WSHSY and CDR2 SAAADI. The V end was cut by 4 bases, the J end by 4 bases, with 13 bases between. The CDR3 region is CASSGVQGSTGELFF. The CDR3, as DNA: TGCGCCAGCAGTGGGGTGCAGGGGAGCACCGGGGAGCTGTTTTTT.

This chain uses TRBV5-1 with TRBJ2-5; no reliable D call. The CDR3 length is 11 residues. Looked up from germline, CDR1 is SGHRS and CDR2 is YFSETQ. Between the trimmed V and J ends, which lost 5 bases and 5 bases, there was a span of 7 bases. The CDR3 loop reads CASRAAETQYF. CDR3 DNA sequence: TGCGCCAGCAGAGCTGCCGAGACCCAGTACTTC.